These 13 T cell receptor beta chains were all obtained from the same sample, sequenced in a study of vaccination and CD4 T cells after COVID-19. What these receptors recognize is not known. The Oncomine TCR Beta short-read assay was applied to DNA of cultured CD4+ T cells. TCRdb reprocessed the PCR reads via MiXCR and lists one record per CDR3 protein. This repertoire shows around 7,100 distinct CDR3 sequences, just under 75% found once; its top ten account for 15%. As to treatment: approximately 10-day PBMC culture with coronavirus spike peptide pools or control peptides (ViraFEST assay). Specimen: CD4+ T cells from blood, cultured in vitro. Every receptor here comes from a human donor who had recovered from COVID-19.

The V and J genes are TRBV7-9 and TRBJ1-3; no reliable D call. Trimming removed 1 base at V and 0 bases at J, with 10 bases between. CDR1 and CDR2 from the germline V gene are SEHNR and FQNEAQ (reference sequence). This CDR3 region has 16 residues. Written as DNA, the CDR3 is TGTGCCAGCAGCTTAGTGCAACTCATCTCTGGAAACACCATATATTTT. Amino acid sequence: CASSLVQLISGNTIYF.

The chain has TRBV7-9 and TRBJ1-5; D is uncertain. The CDR3 sequence is 15 residues long. The germline gives CDR1 SEHNR, CDR2 FQNEAQ (reference sequence). V dropped 3 bases and J dropped 0 bases, with 9 bases sitting between them. The CDR3 DNA follows: TGTGCCAGCAGCTTGAGCGAGGTTAGCAATCAGCCCCAGCATTTT. Encoded protein: CASSLSEVSNQPQHF.

This clonotype was counted between two and nine times. The chain uses TRBV19 and TRBJ1-2, with D possibly being TRBD1 (5 bases). There are 13 residues in the CDR3. V was pared by 5 bases and J by 4 bases, with 11 bases between. Germline CDR1 is LNHDA and CDR2 is SQIVND (reference sequence). The CDR3 here is CASSQAGTYGYTF. The CDR3 DNA sequence: TGTGCCAGTAGTCAAGCAGGGACCTATGGCTACACCTTC.

J is TRBJ1-6 and V is TRBV7-9; TRBD1 agrees at 10 bases. V lost 5 bases to trimming and J lost 5 bases; unmatched junction nucleotides: 3. CDR3 length: 15 residues. The germline gives CDR1 SEHNR, CDR2 FQNEAQ (reference sequence). Here the CDR3 DNA reads TGTGCCAGCAGCCGCGGGACAGGGGATAATTCACCCCTCCACTTT. It is translated as CASSRGTGDNSPLHF.

This clonotype was detected once. The chain is built from TRBV20-1 and TRBJ2-1; 10 bases match TRBD2. With the DNA end fitting TRBJ2-7 better, the J assignment may be wrong. The CDR3 is 15 amino acids. The germline V gene encodes CDR1 DFQATT and CDR2 SNEGSKA (reference sequence). The CDR3 loop reads CSASRRAGGGYEQYF. CDR3 DNA: TGCAGTGCCTCCCGTAGAGCGGGAGGGGGCTACGAGCAGTACTTC.

V and J are TRBV6-2 or TRBV6-3 and TRBJ1-6; unclear D gene. The CDR3 covers 15 residues. The germline V gene has CDR1 MNHEY and CDR2 SVGEGT. Trimming removed 2 bases from V and 9 bases from J, with 14 bases in between. CDR3 coding DNA: TGTGCCAGCAGTTACCTGGACCGTGGAAGTTCACCCCTCCACTTT. It encodes CASSYLDRGSSPLHF.

The chain recombines TRBV7-2 with TRBJ1-3; 9 nucleotides match TRBD1. The CDR3 extends over 16 amino acids. V gave up 6 bases and J gave up 0 bases; unmatched junction bases: 6. Germline CDR1 and CDR2: SGHTA and FQGNSA. CDR3 residues: CASRPWTGASGNTIYF. CDR3 nucleotides: TGTGCCAGCAGACCATGGACAGGGGCCTCTGGAAACACCATATATTTT.

This clonotype was observed a handful of times. The chain uses TRBV6-1 and TRBJ2-7; 10 bases map to TRBD1. The ends lost 3 bases at V and 2 bases at J; junction bases unmatched: 4. The CDR3 consists of 15 residues. Germline CDR1 reads MNHNS; CDR2 reads SASEGT. CDR3 nucleotides: TGTGCCAGCAGTGACCGGGACAGGGGTGCCTACGAGCAGTACTTC. This translates into CASSDRDRGAYEQYF.

The rearrangement joins TRBV28 to TRBJ1-2, with TRBD1 matching 10 bases. The CDR3 consists of 16 residues. The V and J ends lost 1 base and 5 bases, in that order; junction bases with no gene match: 7. Germline lookup yields CDR1 MDHEN and CDR2 SYDVKM. CDR3 loop: CASSLLGDRGLYGYTF. The CDR3 DNA is TGTGCCAGCAGTTTATTAGGAGACAGGGGGCTGTATGGCTACACCTTC.

The chain is built from TRBV28 and TRBJ1-2, with 8 bases identical to TRBD1. Looked up from germline, CDR1 is MDHEN and CDR2 is SYDVKM. Trimming removed 6 bases from V and 8 bases from J; junction bases left unmatched: 11. The length of the CDR3 is 14 residues. CDR3 in amino acids: CASRGAGTGSGYTF. In nucleotides, the CDR3 is TGTGCCAGCAGGGGGGCGGGGACAGGTAGCGGCTACACCTTC.

The rearrangement joins TRBV20-1 to TRBJ1-2, with 9 bases identical to TRBD1. CDR3 size: 13 residues. Per germline, CDR1 DFQATT and CDR2 SNEGSKA (reference sequence). The J segment lost 7 bases and the V segment lost 6 bases, leaving 9 bases of the junction unmatched. CDR3 in amino acids: CSALAQGAVGYTF. In nucleotides, the CDR3 is TGCAGTGCCCTAGCACAGGGGGCGGTTGGCTACACCTTC.

In its sample, this clonotype ranks as medium-sized (0.01 to 0.1%). This chain links TRBV20-1 with TRBJ2-1; tentatively, D is TRBD2 (6 bases). The CDR3 consists of 11 residues. Germline loops: CDR1 DFQATT, CDR2 SNEGSKA (reference sequence). V was cut by 6 bases and J by 9 bases, with 12 bases left in between. The CDR3 region is CSAGLGGEQFF. CDR3 in DNA: TGCAGTGCCGGGCTGGGGGGTGAGCAGTTCTTC.

The chain carries TRBV6-1 and TRBJ1-6, with no clear D. Germline CDR1 MNHNS, CDR2 SASEGT. Trimming took 6 bases from V and 10 from J, leaving 19 bases between them. The CDR3 is made up of 15 amino acids. The CDR3 coding sequence is TGTGCCAGCAGCTTATTACGGGGAGTAGGCTCACCCCTCCACTTT. Translated, it gives CASSLLRGVGSPLHF.